What follows describes a single TCR beta chain. The data were obtained in a study of blood T cell repertoires in COVID-19. Background on the study: Sites across the United States, Italy and Spain contributed samples from acute and convalescent COVID-19. In each case, the material was cDNA or gDNA derived from T cells, B-cell-depleted T cells, or PBMCs.

Per the original methods: Cell counts per sample came from amplifying reference gene primers. Clones were sequenced by immunoSEQ multiplex PCR, and TCRdb holds only the in-frame ones, with some missing. The D gene and trimming were derived from the DNA, and the V and J assignments and clone size from that table. The sample lists hundreds of thousands of clones, roughly 87% occurring once. From germline, CDR1 is GTSNPN and CDR2 SVGIG (reference sequence). CDR3 size: 13 residues. Trimming removed 1 base from V and 4 bases from J, with 8 bases in between. Sequencing input: peripheral blood. J is TRBJ1-3 and V is TRBV30; D not resolved. The TCR was taken from a woman under 40 with acute or convalescent COVID-19. CDR3 DNA sequence: TGTGCCTGGAGTGGAGGGTTAGGAAACACCATATATTTT. Encoded protein: CAWSGGLGNTIYF.